This T cell receptor (beta chain) was documented in a study of T-cell reconstitution after alpha-beta-depleted transplantation in children. Unique molecular identifiers were used in preparing the TCRbeta library. TCRdb called the PCR reads again in MiXCR, with one record for every CDR3 protein. The repertoire holds nearly 400,000 distinct CDR3 sequences, about 20% seen once, with 3% to 4% in the top ten. This CDR3 comprises 14 residues. CDR1 and CDR2 from the germline V gene are SNHLY and FYNNEI. V was clipped by 6 bases and J by 4 bases; unmatched bases: 4. This material consisted of PBMCs from the stem cell graft donor, taken from the stem cell graft. This chain uses TRBV2 with TRBJ2-1; 9 nucleotides match TRBD2. The origin of this receptor is a human donor who donated a stem cell graft to a child with acute myeloid leukemia. The CDR3 here is CASSGLARYNEQFF. CDR3 nucleotide sequence: TGTGCCAGCAGCGGACTAGCGAGGTACAATGAGCAGTTCTTC. Supplemented by reference TRBV2 and TRBJ2-1, the full variable domain reads EPEVTQTPSHQVTQMGQEVILRCVPISNHLYFYWYRQILGQKVEFLVSFYNNEISEKSEIFDDQFSVERPDGSNFTLKIRSTKLEDSAMYFCASSGLARYNEQFFGPGTRLTVL.